This TCR beta chain was found in a study of blood T cells in healthy people across ages. Findings and limits, study-wide: Age showed a roughly linear inverse relationship with TCR beta diversity per million T cells.

The authors ran a second PCR of 7 to 11 cycles using a sample-barcoded 5' primer and a J-beta primer mix. TCRdb reanalysed the 5' RACE reads using MiXCR and keeps one entry per CDR3 protein. The sample has some 750,000 distinct CDR3 sequences; about 20% are singletons. Turning to this clonotype: Its antigen is unidentified.

Germline lookup yields CDR1 SSHAT and CDR2 FNYEAQ (reference sequence). The CDR3 has 14 amino acids. The TCR sequence derives from a man aged 70-80 years in good health. V usage is TRBV7-7 and J usage is TRBJ2-5; 9 bases map to TRBD2. Gene TRBJ2-1 matches the end of the DNA better, so the J call may be wrong. Sequencing used blood. CDR3 loop: CASSSRREGSEQFF. CDR3 DNA: TGTGCCAGCAGCTCTAGGCGGGAGGGGAGTGAGCAGTTCTTC.